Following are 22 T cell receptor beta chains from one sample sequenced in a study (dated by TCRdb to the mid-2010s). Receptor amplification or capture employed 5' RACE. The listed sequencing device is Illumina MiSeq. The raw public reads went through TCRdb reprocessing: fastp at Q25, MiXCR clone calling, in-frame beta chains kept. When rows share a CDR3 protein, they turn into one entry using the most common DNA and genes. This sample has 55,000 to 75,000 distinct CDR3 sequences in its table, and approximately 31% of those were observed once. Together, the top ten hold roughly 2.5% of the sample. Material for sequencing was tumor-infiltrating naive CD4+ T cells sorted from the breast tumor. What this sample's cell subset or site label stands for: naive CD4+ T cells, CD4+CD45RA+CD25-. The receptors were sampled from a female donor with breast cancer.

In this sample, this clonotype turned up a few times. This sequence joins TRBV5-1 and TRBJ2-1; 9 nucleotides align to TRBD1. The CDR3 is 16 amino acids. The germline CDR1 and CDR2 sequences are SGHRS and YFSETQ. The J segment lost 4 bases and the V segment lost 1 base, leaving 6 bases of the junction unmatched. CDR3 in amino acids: CASSLKAGQGYNEQFF. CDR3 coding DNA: TGCGCCAGCAGCTTGAAGGCGGGACAGGGTTACAATGAGCAGTTCTTC. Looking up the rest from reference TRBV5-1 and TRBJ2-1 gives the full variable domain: KAGVTQTPRYLIKTRGQQVTLSCSPISGHRSVSWYQQTPGQGLQFLFEYFSETQRNKGNFPGRFSGRQFSNSRSEMNVSTLELGDSALYLCASSLKAGQGYNEQFFGPGTRLTVL.

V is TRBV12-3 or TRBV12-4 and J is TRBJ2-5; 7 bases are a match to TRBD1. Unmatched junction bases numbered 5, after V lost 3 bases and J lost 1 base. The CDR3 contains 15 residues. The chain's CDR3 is CASSLLGQPQETQYF. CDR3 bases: TGTGCCAGCAGTTTGTTGGGACAGCCCCAAGAGACCCAGTACTTC.

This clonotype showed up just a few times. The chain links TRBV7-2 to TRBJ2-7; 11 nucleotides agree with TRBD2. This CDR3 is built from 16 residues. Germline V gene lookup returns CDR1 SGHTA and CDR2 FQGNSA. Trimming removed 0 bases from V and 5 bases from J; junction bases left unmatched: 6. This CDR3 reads CASSLASGRANHEQYF. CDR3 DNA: TGTGCCAGCAGCTTAGCTAGCGGGAGGGCTAACCACGAGCAGTACTTC. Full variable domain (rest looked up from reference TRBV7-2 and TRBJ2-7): GAGVSQSPSNKVTEKGKDVELRCDPISGHTALYWYRQSLGQGLEFLIYFQGNSAPDKSGLPSDRFSAERTGGSVSTLTIQRTQQEDSAVYLCASSLASGRANHEQYFGPGTRLTVT.

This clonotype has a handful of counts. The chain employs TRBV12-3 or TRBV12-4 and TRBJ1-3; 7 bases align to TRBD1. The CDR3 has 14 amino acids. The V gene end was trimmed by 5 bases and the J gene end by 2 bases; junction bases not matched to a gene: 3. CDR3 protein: CASSKTGAGNTIYF. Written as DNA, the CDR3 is TGTGCCAGCAGTAAAACAGGGGCTGGAAACACCATATATTTT.

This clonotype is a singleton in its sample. DNA of the CDR3: TGTGCCAGCTCACTTAAACATATAGCGGGGGGGCCACACAATGAGCAGTTCTTC. This sequence encodes CASSLKHIAGGPHNEQFF. The V gene is TRBV18, the J gene TRBJ2-1, with 11 bases fitting TRBD2. V shed 4 bases and J 5 bases; nucleotides not matched to a gene: 13. Germline CDR1 and CDR2: KGHSH and LQKENI. The CDR3 extends over 18 amino acids.

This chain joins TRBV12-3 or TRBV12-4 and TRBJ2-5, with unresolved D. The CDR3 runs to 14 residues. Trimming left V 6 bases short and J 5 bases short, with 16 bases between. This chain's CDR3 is CASSQNRPDETQYF. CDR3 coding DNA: TGTGCCAGCAGCCAAAATCGACCCGATGAGACCCAGTACTTC.

CDR3 bases: TGTGCCAGCAGCCAAGGGACTAGCGGGAACCTCGAGCAGTACTTC. Translating gives CASSQGTSGNLEQYF. The V call is TRBV11-2, the J call TRBJ2-7, with TRBD2 identical over 13 bases. The germline CDR1 and CDR2 sequences are SGHAT and FQNNGV. The CDR3 is 15 amino acids. V shed 5 bases and J 6 bases; nucleotides not matched to a gene: 7.

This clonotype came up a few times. The CDR3 nucleotides are TGTGCCAGCAGTTGGCGCAGGGGGGCGGGAGGCCCCTACAATGAGCAGTTCTTC. It codes for CASSWRRGAGGPYNEQFF. V usage is TRBV12-3 or TRBV12-4 and J usage is TRBJ2-1, with D possibly matching TRBD2 (8 bases). The CDR3 consists of 18 residues. Deletions cut 4 bases from V and 2 bases from J, with 21 bases between.

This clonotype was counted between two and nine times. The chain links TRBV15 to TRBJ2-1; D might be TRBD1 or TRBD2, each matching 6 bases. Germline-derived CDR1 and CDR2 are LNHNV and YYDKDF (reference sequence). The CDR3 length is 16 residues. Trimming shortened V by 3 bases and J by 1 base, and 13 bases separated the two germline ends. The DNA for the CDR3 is TGTGCCACCAGCAGGGACATAGGGGGGTCCTACAATGAGCAGTTCTTC. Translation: CATSRDIGGSYNEQFF.

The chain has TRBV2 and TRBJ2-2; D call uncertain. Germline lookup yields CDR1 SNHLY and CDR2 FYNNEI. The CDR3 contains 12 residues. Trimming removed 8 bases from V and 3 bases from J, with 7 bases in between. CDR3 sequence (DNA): TGTGCCAGCGGGTTAGACACCGGGGAGCTGTTTTTT. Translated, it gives CASGLDTGELFF.

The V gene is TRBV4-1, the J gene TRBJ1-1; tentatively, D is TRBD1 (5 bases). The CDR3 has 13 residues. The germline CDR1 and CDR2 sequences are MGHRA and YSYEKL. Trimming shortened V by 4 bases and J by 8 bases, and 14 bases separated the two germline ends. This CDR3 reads CASSRGDVAEAFF. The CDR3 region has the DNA TGCGCCAGCAGCCGGGGGGACGTAGCCGAAGCTTTCTTT.

CDR3 in DNA: TGTGCCAGCAGTCCGCGGGGCAGGGGGCCTTCTGAAGCTTTCTTT. Translating gives CASSPRGRGPSEAFF. The gene calls are TRBV12-3 or TRBV12-4 and TRBJ1-1; the match to TRBD1 covers 8 bases. The trim removed 5 bases at V and 6 bases at J, leaving 11 bases unmatched. The length of the CDR3 is 15 residues.

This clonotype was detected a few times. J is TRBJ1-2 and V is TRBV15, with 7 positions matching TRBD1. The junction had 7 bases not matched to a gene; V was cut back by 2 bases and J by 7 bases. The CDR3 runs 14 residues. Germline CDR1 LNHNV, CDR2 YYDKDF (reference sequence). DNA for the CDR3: TGTGCCACCAGCAGAAATTTCGGGACAGCTGGCTACACCTTC. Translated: CATSRNFGTAGYTF.

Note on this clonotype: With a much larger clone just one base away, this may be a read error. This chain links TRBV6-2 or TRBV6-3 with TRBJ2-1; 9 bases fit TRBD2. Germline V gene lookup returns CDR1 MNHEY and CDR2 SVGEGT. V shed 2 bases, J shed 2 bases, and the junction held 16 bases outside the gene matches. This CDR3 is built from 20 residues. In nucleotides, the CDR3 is TGTGCCAGCAGTTACGAGGGAGGGCGCGGGAGGGTAAACACCTACAATGAGCAGTTCTTC. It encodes CASSYEGGRGRVNTYNEQFF.

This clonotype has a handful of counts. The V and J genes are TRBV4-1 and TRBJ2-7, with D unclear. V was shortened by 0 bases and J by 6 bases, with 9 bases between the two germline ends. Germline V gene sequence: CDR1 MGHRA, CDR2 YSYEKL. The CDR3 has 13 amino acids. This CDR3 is CASSQDMWGEQYF. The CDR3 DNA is TGCGCCAGCAGCCAAGATATGTGGGGCGAGCAGTACTTC.

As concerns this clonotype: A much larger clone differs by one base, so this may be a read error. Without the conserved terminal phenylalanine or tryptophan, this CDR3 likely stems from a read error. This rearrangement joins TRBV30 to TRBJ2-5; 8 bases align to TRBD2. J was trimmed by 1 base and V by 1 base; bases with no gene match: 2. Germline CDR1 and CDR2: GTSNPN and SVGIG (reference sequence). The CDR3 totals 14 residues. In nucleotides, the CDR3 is TGTGCCTGGAGTGGGCTAGCGGGCCAAGAGACCCAGTACTGC. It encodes CAWSGLAGQETQYC.

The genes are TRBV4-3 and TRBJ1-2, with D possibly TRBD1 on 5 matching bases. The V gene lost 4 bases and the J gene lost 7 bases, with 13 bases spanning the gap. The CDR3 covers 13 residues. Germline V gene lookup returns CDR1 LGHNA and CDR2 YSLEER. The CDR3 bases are TGCGCCAGCAGCCGGCTAGGGGCGAGTGGCTACACCTTC. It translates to CASSRLGASGYTF.

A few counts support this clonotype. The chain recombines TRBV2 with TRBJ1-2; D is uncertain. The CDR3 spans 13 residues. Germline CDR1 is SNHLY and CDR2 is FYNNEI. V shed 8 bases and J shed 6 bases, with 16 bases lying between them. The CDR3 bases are TGTGCCAGCCGCCACCCCGGAGAGGATGGCTACACCTTC. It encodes CASRHPGEDGYTF.

The DNA for the CDR3 is TGTGCCTGGAGCCCGGTGGGGAACACTGAAGCTTTCTTT. It specifies CAWSPVGNTEAFF. This rearrangement joins TRBV30 to TRBJ1-1, with unresolved D. V was pared by 3 bases and J by 1 base, with 9 bases between. CDR3 length equals 13 residues. Germline CDR1 is GTSNPN and CDR2 is SVGIG (reference sequence).

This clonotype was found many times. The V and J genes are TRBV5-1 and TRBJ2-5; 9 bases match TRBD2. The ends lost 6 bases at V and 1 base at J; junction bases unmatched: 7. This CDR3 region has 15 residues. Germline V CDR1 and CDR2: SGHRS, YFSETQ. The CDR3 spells CASKAGGGSQETQYF. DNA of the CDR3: TGCGCCAGCAAGGCGGGAGGGGGTTCCCAAGAGACCCAGTACTTC. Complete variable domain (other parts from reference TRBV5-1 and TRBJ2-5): KAGVTQTPRYLIKTRGQQVTLSCSPISGHRSVSWYQQTPGQGLQFLFEYFSETQRNKGNFPGRFSGRQFSNSRSEMNVSTLELGDSALYLCASKAGGGSQETQYFGPGTRLLVL.

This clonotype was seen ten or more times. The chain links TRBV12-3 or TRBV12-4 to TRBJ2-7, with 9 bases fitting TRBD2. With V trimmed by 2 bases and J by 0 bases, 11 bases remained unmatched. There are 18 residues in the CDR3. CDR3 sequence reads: CASSLRALGSGSSYEQYF. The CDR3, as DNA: TGTGCCAGCAGTTTACGTGCCTTGGGTAGCGGGAGCTCCTACGAGCAGTACTTC.

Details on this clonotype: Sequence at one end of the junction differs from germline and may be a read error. As DNA, the CDR3 is TGCGGCGTGGCACCGACAGGGGAGAATTCACCCCTCCACTTT. Residues: CGVAPTGENSPLHF. The chain employs TRBV29-1 and TRBJ1-6; TRBD1 matches 8 bases. Germline V CDR1 and CDR2: SQVTM, ANQGSEA. The length of the CDR3 is 14 residues.